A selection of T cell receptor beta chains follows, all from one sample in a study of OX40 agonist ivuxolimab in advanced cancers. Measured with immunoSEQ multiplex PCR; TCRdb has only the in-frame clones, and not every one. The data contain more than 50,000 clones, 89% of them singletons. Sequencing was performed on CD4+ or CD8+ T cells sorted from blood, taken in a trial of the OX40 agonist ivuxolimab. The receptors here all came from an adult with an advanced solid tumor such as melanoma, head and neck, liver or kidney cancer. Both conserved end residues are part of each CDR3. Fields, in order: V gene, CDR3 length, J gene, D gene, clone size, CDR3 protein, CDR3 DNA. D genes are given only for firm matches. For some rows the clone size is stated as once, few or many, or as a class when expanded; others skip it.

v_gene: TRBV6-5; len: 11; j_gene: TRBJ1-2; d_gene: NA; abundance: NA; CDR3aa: CASSSGDGYTF; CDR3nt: TGTGCCAGCAGTTCAGGGGATGGCTACACCTTC
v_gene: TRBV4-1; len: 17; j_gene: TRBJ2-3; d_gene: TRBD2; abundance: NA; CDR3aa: CASSQDSLAGSTDTQYF; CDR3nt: TGCGCCAGCAGCCAAGATAGTCTAGCGGGTAGCACAGATACGCAGTATTTT
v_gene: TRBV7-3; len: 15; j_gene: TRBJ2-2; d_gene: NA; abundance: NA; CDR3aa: CASSLTEGNTGELFF; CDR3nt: TGTGCCAGCAGCTTAACGGAGGGGAACACCGGGGAGCTGTTTTTT
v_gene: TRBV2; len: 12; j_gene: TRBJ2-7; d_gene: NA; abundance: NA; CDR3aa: CASSPDRLEQYF; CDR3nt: TGTGCCAGCAGTCCCGACCGTCTCGAGCAGTACTTC
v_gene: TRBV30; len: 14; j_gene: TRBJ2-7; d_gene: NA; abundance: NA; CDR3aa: CAWSVHNAVYEQYF; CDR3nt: TGTGCCTGGAGTGTACATAACGCCGTTTACGAGCAGTACTTC
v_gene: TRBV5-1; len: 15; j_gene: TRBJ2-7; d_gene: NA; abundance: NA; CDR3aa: CASSLWPGQDYEQYF; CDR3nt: TGCGCCAGCAGCTTGTGGCCGGGACAAGACTACGAGCAGTACTTC
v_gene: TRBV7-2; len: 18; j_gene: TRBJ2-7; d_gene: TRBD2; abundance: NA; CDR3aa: CASSLGVRGAPSSYEQYF; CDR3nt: TGTGCCAGCAGCTTAGGTGTGCGGGGGGCCCCGAGCTCCTACGAGCAGTACTTC
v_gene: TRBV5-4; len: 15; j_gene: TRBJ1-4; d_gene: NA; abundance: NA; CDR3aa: CASSLRGTTNEKLFF; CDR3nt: TGTGCCAGCAGCCTGCGGGGGACCACTAATGAAAAACTGTTTTTT
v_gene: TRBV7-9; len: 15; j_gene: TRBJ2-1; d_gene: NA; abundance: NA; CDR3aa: CASSPEVMGYNEQFF; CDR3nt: TGTGCCAGCAGCCCCGAAGTAATGGGCTACAATGAGCAGTTCTTC
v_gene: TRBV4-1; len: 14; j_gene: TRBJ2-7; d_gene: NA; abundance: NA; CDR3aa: CASSQGLGAYEQYF; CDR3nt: TGCGCCAGCAGCCAAGGTCTGGGGGCCTACGAGCAGTACTTC
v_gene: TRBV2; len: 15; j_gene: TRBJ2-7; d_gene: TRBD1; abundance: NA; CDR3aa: CASSERGTGWYEQYF; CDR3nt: TGTGCCAGCAGTGAAAGGGGGACAGGGTGGTACGAGCAGTACTTC
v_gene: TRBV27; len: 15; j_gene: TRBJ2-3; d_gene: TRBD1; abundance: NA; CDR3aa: CASSYRDRVADTQYF; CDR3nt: TGTGCCAGCAGCTACCGGGACAGGGTGGCAGATACGCAGTATTTT
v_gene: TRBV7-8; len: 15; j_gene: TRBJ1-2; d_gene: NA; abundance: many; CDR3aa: CASSPSGGNIYGYTF; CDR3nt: TGTGCCAGCAGCCCGAGCGGAGGGAATATCTATGGCTACACCTTC
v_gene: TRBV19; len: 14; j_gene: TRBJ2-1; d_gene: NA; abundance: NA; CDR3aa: CASSITPGFNEQFF; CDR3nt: TGTGCCAGTAGTATAACTCCCGGTTTCAATGAGCAGTTCTTC
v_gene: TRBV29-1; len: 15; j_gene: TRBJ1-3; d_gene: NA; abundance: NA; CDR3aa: CSVEVPTGSGNTIYF; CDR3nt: TGCAGCGTTGAAGTTCCGACAGGCTCTGGAAACACCATATATTTT
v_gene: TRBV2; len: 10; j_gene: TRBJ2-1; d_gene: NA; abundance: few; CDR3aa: CASSEYEQFF; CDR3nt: TGTGCCAGCAGTGAATATGAGCAGTTCTTC
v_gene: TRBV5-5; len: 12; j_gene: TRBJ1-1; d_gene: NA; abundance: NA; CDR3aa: CASSSPRSEAFF; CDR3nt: TGTGCCAGCAGCTCTCCTCGGTCTGAAGCTTTCTTT
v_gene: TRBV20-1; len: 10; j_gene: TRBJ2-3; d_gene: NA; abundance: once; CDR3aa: CSARVDTQYF; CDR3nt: TGCAGTGCTAGGGTCGATACGCAGTATTTT
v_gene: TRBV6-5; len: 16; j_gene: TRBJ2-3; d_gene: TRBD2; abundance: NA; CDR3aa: CASSYFSGGATDTQYF; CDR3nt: TGTGCCAGCAGTTACTTTAGCGGGGGGGCAACAGATACGCAGTATTTT
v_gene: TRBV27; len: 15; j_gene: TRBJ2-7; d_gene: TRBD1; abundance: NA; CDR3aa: CASSFGTGLSYEQYF; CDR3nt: TGTGCCAGCAGTTTTGGGACAGGGCTCTCCTACGAGCAGTACTTC
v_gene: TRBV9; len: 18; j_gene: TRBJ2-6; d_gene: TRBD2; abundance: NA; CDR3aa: CASSDLAGASSGANVLTF; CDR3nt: TGTGCCAGCAGCGACCTAGCGGGGGCCAGCTCTGGGGCCAACGTCCTGACTTTC
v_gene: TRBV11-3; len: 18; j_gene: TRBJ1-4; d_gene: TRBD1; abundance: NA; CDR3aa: CASSFIPSPTQGVEKLFF; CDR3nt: TGTGCCAGCAGCTTTATCCCCTCCCCTACGCAGGGGGTTGAAAAACTGTTTTTT
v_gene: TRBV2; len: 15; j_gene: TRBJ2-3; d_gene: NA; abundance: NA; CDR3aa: CASSGVFPRTDTQYF; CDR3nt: TGTGCCAGCAGTGGGGTTTTTCCCCGCACAGATACGCAGTATTTT
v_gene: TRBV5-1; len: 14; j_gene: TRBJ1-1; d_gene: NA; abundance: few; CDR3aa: CASSLVGPEREAFF; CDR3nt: TGCGCCAGCAGCTTGGTGGGCCCAGAGAGAGAAGCTTTCTTT
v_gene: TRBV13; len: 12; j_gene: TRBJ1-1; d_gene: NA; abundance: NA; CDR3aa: CASSLGVVEAFF; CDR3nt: TGTGCCAGCAGCTTAGGAGTGGTTGAAGCTTTCTTT
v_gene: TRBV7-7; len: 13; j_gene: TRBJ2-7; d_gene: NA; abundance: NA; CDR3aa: CASSPLSSYEQYF; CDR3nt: TGTGCCAGCAGCCCCCTCAGCTCCTACGAGCAGTACTTC
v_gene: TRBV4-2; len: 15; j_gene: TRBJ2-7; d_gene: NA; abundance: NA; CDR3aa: CASSQEPPSSYEQYF; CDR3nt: TGTGCCAGCAGCCAAGAGCCTCCAAGCTCCTACGAGCAGTACTTC
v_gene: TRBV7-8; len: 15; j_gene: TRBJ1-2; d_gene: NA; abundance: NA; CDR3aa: CASSSGKDGNYGYTF; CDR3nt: TGTGCCAGCAGCTCCGGAAAGGACGGAAACTATGGCTACACCTTC
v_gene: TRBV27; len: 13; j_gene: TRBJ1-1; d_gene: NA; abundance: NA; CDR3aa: CASRPQGLTEAFF; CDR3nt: TGTGCCAGCAGACCACAGGGTTTGACTGAAGCTTTCTTT
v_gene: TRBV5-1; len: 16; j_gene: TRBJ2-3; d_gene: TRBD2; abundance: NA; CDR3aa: CASSLVGSGATDTQYF; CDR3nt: TGCGCCAGCAGCTTGGTGGGTAGCGGGGCCACAGATACGCAGTATTTT
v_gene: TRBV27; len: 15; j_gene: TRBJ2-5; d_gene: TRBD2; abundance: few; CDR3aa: CASSSGLAPQETQYF; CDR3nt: TGTGCCAGCAGTTCGGGACTAGCGCCCCAAGAGACCCAGTACTTC
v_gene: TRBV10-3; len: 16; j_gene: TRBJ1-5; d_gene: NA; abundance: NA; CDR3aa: CAISEGTATEMGPQHF; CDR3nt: TGTGCCATCAGTGAGGGGACGGCCACGGAGATGGGGCCCCAGCATTTT
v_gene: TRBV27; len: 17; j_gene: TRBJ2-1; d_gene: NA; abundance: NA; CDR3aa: CASSLYSLGGSLNEQFF; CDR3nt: TGTGCCAGCAGTTTATACTCCCTCGGGGGAAGCTTAAATGAGCAGTTCTTC
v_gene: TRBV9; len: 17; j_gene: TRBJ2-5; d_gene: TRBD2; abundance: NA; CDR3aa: CASSVGFSGTYQETQYF; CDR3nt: TGTGCCAGCAGCGTAGGGTTCAGCGGGACGTACCAAGAGACCCAGTACTTC
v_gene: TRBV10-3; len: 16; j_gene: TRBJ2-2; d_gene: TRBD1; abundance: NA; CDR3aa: CAISEPGTVNTGELFF; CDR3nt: TGTGCCATCAGTGAGCCCGGGACAGTCAACACCGGGGAGCTGTTTTTT
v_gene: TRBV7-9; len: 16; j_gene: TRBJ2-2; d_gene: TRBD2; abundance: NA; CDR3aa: CASRQTSGRRTGELFF; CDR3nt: TGTGCCAGCAGACAAACTAGCGGGAGGAGGACCGGGGAGCTGTTTTTT
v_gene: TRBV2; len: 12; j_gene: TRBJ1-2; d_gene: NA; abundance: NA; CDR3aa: CASLSVDYGYTF; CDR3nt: TGTGCCAGCCTTAGTGTGGACTATGGCTACACCTTC